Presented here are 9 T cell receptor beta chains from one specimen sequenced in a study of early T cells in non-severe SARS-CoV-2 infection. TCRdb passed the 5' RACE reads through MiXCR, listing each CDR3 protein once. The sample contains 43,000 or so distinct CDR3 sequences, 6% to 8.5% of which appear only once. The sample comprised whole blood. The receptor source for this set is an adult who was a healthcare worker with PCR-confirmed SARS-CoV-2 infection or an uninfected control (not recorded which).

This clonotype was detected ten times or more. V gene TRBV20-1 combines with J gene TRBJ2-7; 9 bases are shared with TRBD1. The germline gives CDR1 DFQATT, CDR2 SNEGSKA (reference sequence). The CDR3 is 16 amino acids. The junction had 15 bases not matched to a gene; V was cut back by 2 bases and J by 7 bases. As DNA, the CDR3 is TGCAGTGCTAGAATTATGTCCGGGACAGGGCTTGAAGAGCAGTACTTC. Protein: CSARIMSGTGLEEQYF.

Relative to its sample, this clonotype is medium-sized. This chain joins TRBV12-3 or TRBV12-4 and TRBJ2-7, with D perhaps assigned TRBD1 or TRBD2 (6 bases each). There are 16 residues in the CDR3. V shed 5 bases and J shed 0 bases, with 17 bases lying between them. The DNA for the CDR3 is TGTGCCAGCAGTGATACAGGGACTTCCATCTCCTACGAGCAGTACTTC. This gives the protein CASSDTGTSISYEQYF.

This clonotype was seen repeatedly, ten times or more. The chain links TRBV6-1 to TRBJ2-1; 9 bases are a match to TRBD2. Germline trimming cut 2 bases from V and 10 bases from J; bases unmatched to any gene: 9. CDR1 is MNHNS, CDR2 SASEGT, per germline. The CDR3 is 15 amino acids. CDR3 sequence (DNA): TGTGCCAGCAGTGAACTAGCGGGGTCGGGGGGGGAGCAGTTCTTC. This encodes CASSELAGSGGEQFF.

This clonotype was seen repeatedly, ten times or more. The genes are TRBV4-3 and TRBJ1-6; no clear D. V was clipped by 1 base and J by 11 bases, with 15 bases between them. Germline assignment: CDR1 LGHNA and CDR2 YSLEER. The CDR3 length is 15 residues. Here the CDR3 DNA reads TGCGCCAGCAGCCAAGTGTCCGGAGAGACGACACCCCTCCACTTT. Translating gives CASSQVSGETTPLHF.

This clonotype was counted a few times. The CDR3 region has the DNA TGCAGCGTCGGCATGTGGGGCAACGAAGAAAAACTGTTTTTT. Translating it yields CSVGMWGNEEKLFF. V and J are TRBV29-1 and TRBJ1-4, with D perhaps TRBD1 (5 bases). This CDR3 comprises 14 residues. The V and J ends lost 6 bases and 8 bases respectively, with 19 bases between them. Germline CDR1 is SQVTM and CDR2 is ANQGSEA. Full variable domain (outside the CDR3, taken from reference TRBV29-1 and TRBJ1-4): SAVISQKPSRDICQRGTSLTIQCQVDSQVTMMFWYRQQPGQSLTLIATANQGSEATYESGFVIDKFPISRPNLTFSTLTVSNMSPEDSSIYLCSVGMWGNEEKLFFGSGTQLSVL.

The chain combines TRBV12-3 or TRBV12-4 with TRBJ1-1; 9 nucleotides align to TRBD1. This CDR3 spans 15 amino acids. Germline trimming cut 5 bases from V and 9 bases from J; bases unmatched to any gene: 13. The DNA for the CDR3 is TGTGCCAGCAGTAGCCCTACAGGGGGCCTTCTGCAAGCTTTCTTT. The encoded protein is CASSSPTGGLLQAFF.

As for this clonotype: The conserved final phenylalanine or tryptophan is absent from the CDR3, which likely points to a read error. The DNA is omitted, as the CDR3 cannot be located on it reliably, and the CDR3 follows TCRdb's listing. CDR3 protein: CSVGDRDKN. The V gene is TRBV29-1, the J gene TRBJ2-7; the DNA was not used to check the table's D call, TRBD1. The germline V gene encodes CDR1 SQVTM and CDR2 ANQGSEA. The CDR3 comprises 9 residues, both ends counted.

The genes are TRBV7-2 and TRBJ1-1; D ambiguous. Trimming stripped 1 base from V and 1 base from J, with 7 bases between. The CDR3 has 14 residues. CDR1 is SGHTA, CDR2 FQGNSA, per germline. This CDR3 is CASSLERTNTEAFF. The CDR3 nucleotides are TGTGCCAGCAGCTTAGAACGGACGAACACTGAAGCTTTCTTT.

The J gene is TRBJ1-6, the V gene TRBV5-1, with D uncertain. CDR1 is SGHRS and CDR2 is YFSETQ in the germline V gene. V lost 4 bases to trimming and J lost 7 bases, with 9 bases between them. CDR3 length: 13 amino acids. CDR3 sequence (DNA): TGCGCCAGCAGCGTCGGGATAAATTCACCCCTCCACTTT. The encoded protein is CASSVGINSPLHF.